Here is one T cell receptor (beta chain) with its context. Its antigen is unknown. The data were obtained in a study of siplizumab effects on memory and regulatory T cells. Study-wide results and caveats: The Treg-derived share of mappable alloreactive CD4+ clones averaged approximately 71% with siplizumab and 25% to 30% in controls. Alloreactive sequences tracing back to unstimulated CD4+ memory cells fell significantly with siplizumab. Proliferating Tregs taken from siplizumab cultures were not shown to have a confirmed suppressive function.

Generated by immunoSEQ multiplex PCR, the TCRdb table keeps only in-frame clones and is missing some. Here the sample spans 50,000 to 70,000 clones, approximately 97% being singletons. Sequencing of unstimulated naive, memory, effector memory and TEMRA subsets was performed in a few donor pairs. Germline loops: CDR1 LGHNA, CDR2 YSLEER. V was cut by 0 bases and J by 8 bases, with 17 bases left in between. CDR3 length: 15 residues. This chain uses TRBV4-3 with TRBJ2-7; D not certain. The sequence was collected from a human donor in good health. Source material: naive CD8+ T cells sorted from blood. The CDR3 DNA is TGCGCCAGCAGCCAAGACACGGACCCTGAATTGAAGCAGTACTTC. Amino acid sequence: CASSQDTDPELKQYF.